This passage covers 30 T cell receptor beta chains from one sample sequenced in a study of cytomegalovirus exposure and HLA in healthy donors. PCR used 60 Vbeta primers and 13 Jbeta primers. Method: immunoSEQ multiplex PCR; TCRdb's copy keeps in-frame clones and lacks some. This sample has more than 80,000 clones, with about four fifths found just once. Sequencing used PBMCs. All receptors derive from a female donor in good health and CMV-seropositive.

V gene TRBV9 combines with J gene TRBJ2-2, with D perhaps TRBD2 (6 bases). This CDR3 has 15 residues. The V end was cut by 0 bases, the J end by 5 bases, with 11 bases between. Germline V CDR1 and CDR2: SGDLS, YYNGEE. The CDR3 loop is CASSVVEGRTGELFF. CDR3 DNA sequence: TGTGCCAGCAGCGTAGTAGAGGGGAGGACCGGGGAGCTGTTTTTT.

V and J are TRBV28 and TRBJ1-4, with TRBD1 matching 7 bases. The CDR3 contains 13 residues. Germline loops: CDR1 MDHEN, CDR2 SYDVKM. With 3 bases clipped from V and 11 bases from J, the junction kept 6 bases outside the gene matches. The CDR3 reads CASSLPDRLKLFF. CDR3 coding DNA: TGTGCCAGCAGTTTGCCGGACAGGCTTAAACTGTTTTTT.

Only a few counts were recorded for this clone. V usage is TRBV5-1 and J usage is TRBJ1-1; a weak D match, TRBD1 (5 bases). Germline CDR1 SGHRS, CDR2 YFSETQ. V was pared by 3 bases and J by 0 bases, with 12 bases between. There are 15 residues in the CDR3. Written as DNA, the CDR3 is TGCGCCAGCAGCTCCATCCCAGGGATGAACACTGAAGCTTTCTTT. Its protein is CASSSIPGMNTEAFF.

V gene TRBV4-3 combines with J gene TRBJ2-2, with D possibly TRBD1 on 5 matching bases. The CDR3 is made up of 15 amino acids. V dropped 0 bases and J dropped 3 bases, with 8 bases sitting between them. CDR1 is LGHNA, CDR2 YSLEER, per germline. This CDR3 reads CASSQDARDTGELFF. CDR3 nucleotide sequence: TGCGCCAGCAGCCAAGACGCCAGGGACACCGGGGAGCTGTTTTTT.

This clone was observed once. The gene calls are TRBV7-9 and TRBJ2-1; no reliable D call. CDR1 is SEHNR and CDR2 is FQNEAQ in the germline V gene (reference sequence). Trimming took 1 base from V and 3 from J, leaving 4 bases between them. The CDR3 is 13 residues long. As DNA, the CDR3 is TGTGCCAGCAGCTTAGGCAGCTACAATGAGCAGTTCTTC. This gives the protein CASSLGSYNEQFF. Supplemented by reference TRBV7-9 and TRBJ2-1, the full variable domain reads DTGVSQNPRHKITKRGQNVTFRCDPISEHNRLYWYRQTLGQGPEFLTYFQNEAQLEKSRLLSDRFSAERPKGSFSTLEIQRTEQGDSAMYLCASSLGSYNEQFFGPGTRLTVL.

The gene calls are TRBV7-6 and TRBJ1-4; 10 nucleotides align to TRBD1. The CDR3 consists of 15 residues. J was trimmed by 8 bases and V by 0 bases; bases with no gene match: 3. Germline CDR1 SGHVS, CDR2 FNYEAQ. CDR3 nucleotide sequence: TGTGCCAGCAGCTTAGCCGGGACAGGGGTCGAAAAACTGTTTTTT. This gives the protein CASSLAGTGVEKLFF.

Regarding this clone: This sample also contains other DNA sequences that code for the same CDR3. The chain has TRBV18 and TRBJ2-5; D uncertain. Trimming pared 2 bases from V and 3 bases from J, leaving 7 bases between. Germline V lookup: CDR1 KGHSH, CDR2 LQKENI. The CDR3 is 13 amino acids. The CDR3 protein is CASSPYREETQYF. The CDR3 DNA reads TGTGCCAGCTCACCATACCGGGAAGAGACCCAGTACTTC.

This clone was recorded only once. The gene calls are TRBV5-6 and TRBJ1-1; no reliable D call. V was shortened by 4 bases and J by 0 bases, with 7 bases between the two germline ends. CDR1 is SGHDT, CDR2 YYEEEE, per germline. There are 13 residues in the CDR3. CDR3 sequence: CASSLNMNTEAFF. CDR3 bases: TGTGCCAGCAGCCTTAATATGAACACTGAAGCTTTCTTT.

This clone was detected a few times. The V and J genes are TRBV7-2 and TRBJ2-7; 9 bases are a match to TRBD2. The V gene end was trimmed by 5 bases and the J gene end by 6 bases; junction bases not matched to a gene: 14. Germline CDR1 is SGHTA and CDR2 is FQGNSA. This CDR3 has 16 residues. The DNA of the CDR3 is TGTGCCAGCAGCCATTTCGGGACTAGCAAGTCGGGCGAGCAGTACTTC. It yields the protein CASSHFGTSKSGEQYF. The whole variable domain, remainder taken from reference TRBV7-2 and TRBJ2-7, is GAGVSQSPSNKVTEKGKDVELRCDPISGHTALYWYRQSLGQGLEFLIYFQGNSAPDKSGLPSDRFSAERTGGSVSTLTIQRTQQEDSAVYLCASSHFGTSKSGEQYFGPGTRLTVT.

This clone was observed a few times. This rearrangement joins TRBV6-5 to TRBJ1-1; D not resolved. This CDR3 comprises 13 residues. Looked up from germline, CDR1 is MNHEY and CDR2 is SVGAGI. Trimming took off 2 bases at V and 1 base at J, with 5 bases between the two ends. The CDR3 coding sequence is TGTGCCAGCAGTTACACGGGGAACACTGAAGCTTTCTTT. This translates into CASSYTGNTEAFF.

The rearrangement uses TRBV4-3 and TRBJ2-1, with 11 bases matching TRBD2. The CDR3 has 15 amino acids. J was trimmed by 4 bases and V by 5 bases; bases with no gene match: 4. Looked up from germline, CDR1 is LGHNA and CDR2 is YSLEER. The chain's CDR3 is CASSFTSGGYNEQFF. Here the CDR3 DNA reads TGCGCCAGCAGCTTCACTAGCGGGGGATACAATGAGCAGTTCTTC.

This clone turned up a few times. The rearrangement links TRBV5-1 to TRBJ1-1; 8 bases match TRBD1. This CDR3 has 15 amino acids. Germline-derived CDR1 and CDR2 are SGHRS and YFSETQ. With V trimmed by 0 bases and J by 4 bases, 5 bases remained unmatched. The CDR3 nucleotides are TGCGCCAGCAGCTTGGCAGGGGGCCAGGTCACTGAAGCTTTCTTT. Its protein product is CASSLAGGQVTEAFF.

The V gene is TRBV29-1, the J gene TRBJ2-1; 10 bases match TRBD2. V dropped 5 bases and J dropped 5; count of bases not matched to a gene: 6. This CDR3 is built from 14 residues. Per the germline V gene, CDR1 is SQVTM and CDR2 is ANQGSEA. The CDR3 here is CSVSTSGADNEQFF. CDR3 DNA sequence: TGCAGCGTTTCTACTAGCGGGGCCGACAATGAGCAGTTCTTC.

Here the CDR3 reads CASNSQEGRNTDTQYF. CDR3 bases: TGCGCCAGCAACTCCCAGGAGGGCCGGAACACAGATACGCAGTATTTT. The V call is TRBV4-1, the J call TRBJ2-3; the D gene is possibly TRBD2 (6 bases). Germline V lookup: CDR1 MGHRA, CDR2 YSYEKL. V lost 7 bases and J 2 bases, leaving 19 bases between the germline ends. This CDR3 region has 16 residues.

The V gene is TRBV28, the J gene TRBJ2-1, with a possible D match to TRBD2 (5 bases). The V gene lost 1 base and the J gene lost 7 bases, with 11 bases spanning the gap. This CDR3 has 14 amino acids. In germline, CDR1 is MDHEN, CDR2 SYDVKM. Here the CDR3 DNA reads TGTGCCAGCAGTTTATCGGGGTATTGGAATGAGCAGTTCTTC. Residues: CASSLSGYWNEQFF.

This clone rates as medium-sized. This chain links TRBV5-1 with TRBJ2-1; 8 positions agree with TRBD1. Germline assignment: CDR1 SGHRS and CDR2 YFSETQ. The CDR3 runs 14 residues. J was trimmed by 10 bases and V by 0 bases; bases with no gene match: 6. The CDR3 bases are TGCGCCAGCAGCTTGGCAGGGGGCTGGGAGGAGCAGTTCTTC. It specifies CASSLAGGWEEQFF.

The rearrangement uses TRBV5-4 and TRBJ2-5, with D possibly TRBD1 on 5 matching bases. CDR1 is SGHNT, CDR2 YYREEE, per germline (reference sequence). V was shortened by 0 bases and J by 4 bases, with 7 bases between the two germline ends. The CDR3 is 13 amino acids. The CDR3: CASSLGQLETQYF. The DNA for the CDR3 is TGTGCCAGCAGCTTGGGACAGCTAGAGACCCAGTACTTC.

V gene TRBV11-3 combines with J gene TRBJ2-1; tentative D call: TRBD2 (6 bases). In germline, CDR1 is SGHNT, CDR2 YENEEA. The CDR3 runs to 15 residues. The ends were cut back, 5 bases at V and 0 bases at J, with 11 bases in the middle. The CDR3 region is CASSLRESSYNEQFF. The CDR3 DNA reads as TGTGCCAGCAGCCTCCGGGAGAGCTCCTACAATGAGCAGTTCTTC.

The chain joins TRBV19 to TRBJ1-1; tentative D call: TRBD1 (5 bases). This CDR3 region has 12 residues. V lost 7 bases and J lost 3, with 9 bases in between. CDR1 LNHDA and CDR2 SQIVND come from the germline V gene (reference sequence). In nucleotides, the CDR3 is TGTGCCAGTAACCAGGGATACACTGAAGCTTTCTTT. Protein: CASNQGYTEAFF.

The chain joins TRBV30 to TRBJ1-1; 7 bases fit TRBD1. The germline gives CDR1 GTSNPN, CDR2 SVGIG (reference sequence). This CDR3 is built from 13 residues. V was pared by 4 bases and J by 3 bases, with 5 bases of the junction left unmatched. The CDR3 here is CAWKTGSDTEAFF. CDR3 bases: TGTGCCTGGAAGACAGGGTCAGACACTGAAGCTTTCTTT.

The CDR3 DNA follows: TGTGCCAGCAGCCCCGCCTACGAGCAGTACTTC. Its translation is CASSPAYEQYF. The rearrangement links TRBV7-6 to TRBJ2-7; no clear D gene. The germline gives CDR1 SGHVS, CDR2 FNYEAQ. There are 11 residues in the CDR3. Trimming removed 5 bases at V and 2 bases at J, with 4 bases between.

This clone was seen once. The CDR3 spells CSVELEGQGDDEQYF. In DNA form, the CDR3 reads TGCAGCGTTGAATTGGAGGGACAGGGCGACGACGAGCAGTACTTC. V and J are TRBV29-1 and TRBJ2-7, with TRBD1 matching over 9 bases. The CDR3 loop spans 15 amino acids. The germline V gene has CDR1 SQVTM and CDR2 ANQGSEA. The V gene end was trimmed by 2 bases and the J gene end by 5 bases; junction bases not matched to a gene: 10.

The V call is TRBV27, the J call TRBJ1-2; D remains ambiguous. The V end was cut by 5 bases, the J end by 4 bases, with 8 bases between. Germline V lookup: CDR1 MNHEY, CDR2 SMNVEV (reference sequence). The CDR3 consists of 12 residues. This CDR3 is CASSRGGYGYTF. CDR3 in DNA: TGTGCCAGCAGTCGGGGTGGCTATGGCTACACCTTC.

In this sample, this clone turned up many times. This sequence joins TRBV28 and TRBJ2-1, with 7 bases that match TRBD2. This CDR3 has 14 residues. Germline lookup yields CDR1 MDHEN and CDR2 SYDVKM. With V trimmed by 4 bases and J by 4 bases, 4 bases remained unmatched. CDR3 in DNA: TGTGCCAGCAGTTCAGCGGGGCCGTACAATGAGCAGTTCTTC. Its protein is CASSSAGPYNEQFF.

The CDR3 region has the DNA TGTGCCAGCAGCCAAGAGGGCGGGGGGCTCGACAATGAGCAGTTCTTC. This translates into CASSQEGGGLDNEQFF. The chain has TRBV4-2 and TRBJ2-1, with 8 bases identical to TRBD2. The CDR3 has 16 amino acids. From germline, CDR1 is LGHNA and CDR2 YNFKEQ. J gave up 5 bases and V 0 bases, and 6 bases lay outside the gene matches.

This clone showed up just a few times. This sequence joins TRBV6-5 and TRBJ1-2, with unresolved D. Trimming took 2 bases from V and 8 from J, leaving 9 bases between them. Looked up from germline, CDR1 is MNHEY and CDR2 is SVGAGI. The CDR3 has 12 residues. For the CDR3, the DNA is TGTGCCAGCAGTTACCTAAGAGGCGGCTACACCTTC. Translating it yields CASSYLRGGYTF.

This clone has just a few counts. CDR3 coding DNA: TGTGCCAGCAGTCACAGAAGAAGCACAGATACGCAGTATTTT. Protein sequence: CASSHRRSTDTQYF. The chain uses TRBV2 and TRBJ2-3; D not certain. Deletions cut 5 bases from V and 0 bases from J, with 9 bases between. CDR3 length equals 14 residues. Germline assignment: CDR1 SNHLY and CDR2 FYNNEI.

This clone was seen more than once but under ten times. The CDR3 bases are TGTGCCTGGAGTGTCCCAGGCAGGATCGCCTACAATGAGCAGTTCTTC. Amino acid sequence: CAWSVPGRIAYNEQFF. The genes are TRBV30 and TRBJ2-1; no definite D call. The CDR3 is 16 amino acids. Germline V CDR1 and CDR2: GTSNPN, SVGIG (reference sequence). V was shortened by 0 bases and J by 2 bases, with 14 bases between the two germline ends.

The V gene is TRBV11-3, the J gene TRBJ2-1; D unclear. The CDR3 length is 13 residues. The germline CDR1 and CDR2 sequences are SGHNT and YENEEA. Trimming left V 6 bases short and J 5 bases short, with 11 bases between. CDR3 sequence: CASSPGRNNEQFF. DNA of the CDR3: TGTGCCAGCAGTCCGGGTCGGAACAATGAGCAGTTCTTC.

This clone was found once. V is TRBV19 and J is TRBJ1-1; 7 bases line up with TRBD1. Trimming at V came to 7 bases and at J to 0 bases, leaving 5 bases not matched to a gene. The CDR3 contains 14 residues. Germline V gene sequence: CDR1 LNHDA, CDR2 SQIVND (reference sequence). Here the CDR3 DNA reads TGTGCCAGTATCAAGACAGGGATGAACACTGAAGCTTTCTTT. Protein: CASIKTGMNTEAFF.